This TCR beta chain came from a study of blood T cell repertoires in COVID-19. On the study more broadly: Whether acute or convalescent, the COVID-19 samples came from the United States, Italy and Spain. The cDNA or gDNA used as material had been derived from T cells, B-cell-depleted T cells, or PBMCs.

Germline V gives CDR1 MNHEY, CDR2 SMNVEV (reference sequence). The CDR3 totals 17 residues. Trimming cost V 4 bases and J 9 bases, with 22 bases left between them. Study processing details: Reference gene primer amplification yielded estimated nucleated cell counts. Only in-frame clones appear in the TCRdb table, and some are missing; sequencing was by immunoSEQ multiplex PCR. V and J calls and clone size are as listed in that table; D and trimming were resolved from the DNA. The table includes some 100,000 clones, around 80% detected once. This clone showed up just a few times. The sequencing input was peripheral blood. The chain employs TRBV27 and TRBJ1-6; weak D call: TRBD1 (5 bases). The TCR sequence derives from a human donor in a cohort sampled during active or convalescent COVID-19. The CDR3 protein is CASSSRGLAPIGSPLHF. The CDR3 DNA follows: TGTGCCAGCAGTTCACGGGGACTAGCTCCAATCGGTTCACCCCTCCACTTT.